This entry is about one T cell receptor beta chain. Its antigen remains unknown. The repertoire was sequenced with immunoSEQ multiplex PCR; TCRdb's copy has only in-frame clones and lacks some. The sample records about 160,000 clones, about 95% being singletons. It was the approximately 120-subject validation cohort, separate from the approximately 700-subject first cohort, to which the donors belonged. The sample comes from a study of cytomegalovirus exposure and HLA in healthy donors. Study in general: The approximately 120 validation repertoires, a later analysis reported, used the same platform as the approximately 670 first-cohort repertoires. Findings and caveats of the study: The study found most TCR sequences rare, yet found some public TCRs in many donors. In the 95 to 150 validation repertoires, a later analysis found that first-cohort TCR clusters tended to co-occur.

V shed 0 bases and J 2 bases; nucleotides not matched to a gene: 8. Per germline, CDR1 LGHNA and CDR2 YNFKEQ. This CDR3 comprises 17 residues. The rearrangement uses TRBV4-2 and TRBJ2-3, with 7 bases fitting TRBD2. The sample taken for sequencing was PBMCs. This receptor was obtained from a woman younger than 35 in good health and CMV-seronegative. Here the CDR3 reads CASSQEGTMGFTDTQYF. The DNA for the CDR3 is TGTGCCAGCAGCCAAGAAGGGACTATGGGATTCACAGATACGCAGTATTTT.